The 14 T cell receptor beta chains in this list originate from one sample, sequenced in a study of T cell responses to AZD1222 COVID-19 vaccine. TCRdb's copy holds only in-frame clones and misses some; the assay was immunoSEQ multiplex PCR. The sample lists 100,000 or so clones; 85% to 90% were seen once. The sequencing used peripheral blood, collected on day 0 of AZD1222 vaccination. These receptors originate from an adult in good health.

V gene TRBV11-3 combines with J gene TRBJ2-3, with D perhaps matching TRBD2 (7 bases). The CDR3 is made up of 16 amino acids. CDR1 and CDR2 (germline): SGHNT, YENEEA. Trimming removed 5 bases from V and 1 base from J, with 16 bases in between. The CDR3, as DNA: TGTGCCAGCAGCAGAAATACGGGGGGCGGCACAGATACGCAGTATTTT. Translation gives CASSRNTGGGTDTQYF.

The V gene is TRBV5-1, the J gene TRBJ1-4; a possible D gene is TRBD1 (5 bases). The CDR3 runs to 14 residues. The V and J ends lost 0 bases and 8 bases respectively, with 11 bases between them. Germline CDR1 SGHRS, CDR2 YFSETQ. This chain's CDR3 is CASSLGWEGEKLFF. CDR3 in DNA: TGCGCCAGCAGCTTGGGCTGGGAGGGGGAAAAACTGTTTTTT.

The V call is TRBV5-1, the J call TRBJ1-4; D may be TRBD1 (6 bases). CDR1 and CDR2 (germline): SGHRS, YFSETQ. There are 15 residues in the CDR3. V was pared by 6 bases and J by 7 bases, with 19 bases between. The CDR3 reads CASTHQGSWGEKLFF. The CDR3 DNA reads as TGCGCCAGCACCCACCAGGGGAGCTGGGGTGAAAAACTGTTTTTT.

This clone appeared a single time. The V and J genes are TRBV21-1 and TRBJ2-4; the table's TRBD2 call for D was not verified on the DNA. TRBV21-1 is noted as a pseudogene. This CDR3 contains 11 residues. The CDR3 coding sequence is TGTGCCAGCAGCAACTCCAACATTCAGTACTTC. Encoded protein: CASSNSNIQYF.

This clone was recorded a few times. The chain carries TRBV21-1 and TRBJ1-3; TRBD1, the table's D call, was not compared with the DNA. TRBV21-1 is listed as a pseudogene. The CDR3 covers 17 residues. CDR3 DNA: TGTGCCAGCAGCAAAGAAGAGGGGGAAGGCTCTGGAAACACCATATATTTT. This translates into CASSKEEGEGSGNTIYF.

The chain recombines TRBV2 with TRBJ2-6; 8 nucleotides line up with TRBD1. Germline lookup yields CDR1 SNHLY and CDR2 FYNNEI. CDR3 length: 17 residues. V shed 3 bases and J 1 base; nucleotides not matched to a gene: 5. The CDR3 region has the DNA TGTGCCAGCAGTGAGGGCAGGGGGCGTTCTGGGGCCAACGTCCTGACTTTC. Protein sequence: CASSEGRGRSGANVLTF. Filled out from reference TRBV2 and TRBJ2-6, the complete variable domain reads EPEVTQTPSHQVTQMGQEVILRCVPISNHLYFYWYRQILGQKVEFLVSFYNNEISEKSEIFDDQFSVERPDGSNFTLKIRSTKLEDSAMYFCASSEGRGRSGANVLTFGAGSRLTVL.

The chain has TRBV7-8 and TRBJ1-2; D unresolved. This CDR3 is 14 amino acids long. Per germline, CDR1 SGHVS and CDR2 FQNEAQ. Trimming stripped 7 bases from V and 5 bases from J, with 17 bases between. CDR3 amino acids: CASTYGVSDYGYTF. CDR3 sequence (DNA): TGTGCCAGCACGTACGGGGTGTCTGATTATGGCTACACCTTC.

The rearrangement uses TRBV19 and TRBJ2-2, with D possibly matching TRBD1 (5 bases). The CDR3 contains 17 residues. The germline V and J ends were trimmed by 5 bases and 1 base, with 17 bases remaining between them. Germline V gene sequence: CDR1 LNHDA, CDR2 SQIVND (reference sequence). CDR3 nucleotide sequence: TGTGCCAGTAGTGAGGAGACTGGACACCGGAACACCGGGGAGCTGTTTTTT. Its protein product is CASSEETGHRNTGELFF.

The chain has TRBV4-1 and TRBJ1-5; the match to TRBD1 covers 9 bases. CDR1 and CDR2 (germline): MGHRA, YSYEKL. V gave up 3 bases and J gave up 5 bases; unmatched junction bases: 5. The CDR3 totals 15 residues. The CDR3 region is CASSQDGTGYQPQHF. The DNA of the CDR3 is TGCGCCAGCAGCCAGGATGGGACAGGGTATCAGCCCCAGCATTTT.

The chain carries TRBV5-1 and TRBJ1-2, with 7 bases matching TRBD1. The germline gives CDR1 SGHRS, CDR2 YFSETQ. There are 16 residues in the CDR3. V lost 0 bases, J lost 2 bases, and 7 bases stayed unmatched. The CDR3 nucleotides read TGCGCCAGCAGCTTGGCCACAGGGGTTTCAAACTATGGCTACACCTTC. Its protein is CASSLATGVSNYGYTF.

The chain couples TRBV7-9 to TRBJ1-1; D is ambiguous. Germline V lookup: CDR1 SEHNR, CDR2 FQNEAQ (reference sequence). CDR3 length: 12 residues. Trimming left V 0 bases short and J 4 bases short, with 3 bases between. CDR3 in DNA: TGTGCCAGCAGCTTAGCGAGCACTGAAGCTTTCTTT. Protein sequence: CASSLASTEAFF. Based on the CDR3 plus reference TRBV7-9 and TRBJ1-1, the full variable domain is DTGVSQNPRHKITKRGQNVTFRCDPISEHNRLYWYRQTLGQGPEFLTYFQNEAQLEKSRLLSDRFSAERPKGSFSTLEIQRTEQGDSAMYLCASSLASTEAFFGQGTRLTVV.

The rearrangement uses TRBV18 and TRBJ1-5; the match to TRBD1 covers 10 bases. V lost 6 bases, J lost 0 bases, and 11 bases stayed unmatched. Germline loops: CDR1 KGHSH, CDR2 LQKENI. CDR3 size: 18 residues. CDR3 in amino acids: CASSPFGQGDFSNQPQHF. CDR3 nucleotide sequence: TGTGCCAGCTCTCCCTTTGGACAGGGGGATTTTAGCAATCAGCCCCAGCATTTT.

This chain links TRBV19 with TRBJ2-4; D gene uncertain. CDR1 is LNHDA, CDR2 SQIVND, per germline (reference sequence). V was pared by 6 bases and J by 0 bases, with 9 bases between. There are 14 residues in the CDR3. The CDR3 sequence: CASREGEAKNIQYF. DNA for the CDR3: TGTGCCAGTAGGGAAGGAGAAGCCAAAAACATTCAGTACTTC.

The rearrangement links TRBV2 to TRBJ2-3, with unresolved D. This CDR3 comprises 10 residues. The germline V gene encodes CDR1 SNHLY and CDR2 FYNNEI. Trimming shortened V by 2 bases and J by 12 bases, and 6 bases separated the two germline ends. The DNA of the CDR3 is TGTGCCAGCAGTGAAACCCGACAGTATTTT. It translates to CASSETRQYF.